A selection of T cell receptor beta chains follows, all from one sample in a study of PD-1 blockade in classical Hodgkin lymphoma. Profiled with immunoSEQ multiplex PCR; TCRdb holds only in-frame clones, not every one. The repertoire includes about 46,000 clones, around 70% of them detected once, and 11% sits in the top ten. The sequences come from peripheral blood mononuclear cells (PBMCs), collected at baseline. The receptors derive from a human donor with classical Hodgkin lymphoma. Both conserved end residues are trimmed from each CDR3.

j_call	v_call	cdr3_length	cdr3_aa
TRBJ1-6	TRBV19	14	ASSIGVSGRDSPLH
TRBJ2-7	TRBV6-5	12	ASPAEGRAYEQY
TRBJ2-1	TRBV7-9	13	ASSLSSGSYNEQF
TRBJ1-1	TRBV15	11	ATSRDGFYEAF
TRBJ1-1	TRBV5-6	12	ASSLDLEDTEAF
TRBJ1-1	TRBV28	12	ASSSAREDTEAF
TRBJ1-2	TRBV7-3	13	ASSLNTAANYGYT
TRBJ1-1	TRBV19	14	ASSIEGGQANTEAF
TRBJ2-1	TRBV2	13	ASTRLAGGIDEQF
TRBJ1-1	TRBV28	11	ASSHLGQVEAF
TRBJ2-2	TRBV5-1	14	ASSLDVRIGSGELF
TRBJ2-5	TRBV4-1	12	ASSSSVYQETQY
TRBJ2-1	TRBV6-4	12	ASSLSGTDNEQF
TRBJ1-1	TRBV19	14	ASTPQAANIGAEAF
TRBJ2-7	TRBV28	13	ASSPASSGNYEQY
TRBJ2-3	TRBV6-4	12	ASSVTSGTDTQY